A selection of T cell receptor beta chains follows, all from one sample in a study of PD-1 blockade in classical Hodgkin lymphoma. Method: immunoSEQ multiplex PCR; TCRdb's copy keeps in-frame clones and lacks some. This sample yields some 28,000 clones, of which approximately 80% are seen a single time; less than 20% belongs to the top ten. The specimen comprised peripheral blood mononuclear cells (PBMCs), sampled before the fourth cycle of nivolumab. The source is a human donor with classical Hodgkin lymphoma. Both conserved end residues are part of each CDR3. Each record gives: J gene, V gene, clone size, D gene, CDR3 DNA, CDR3 protein. The D gene is left open where the match is weak. Size is omitted from some rows. Given values are once, few, many or a class for expanded clones.

>TRBJ1-1|TRBV7-9|NA|NA
TGTGCCAGCAGCTTAGGCCAGGGACGGACTGAAGCTTTCTTT
CASSLGQGRTEAFF
>TRBJ1-5|TRBV2|NA|NA
TGTGCCAGCAATACCTACAGGGATCATCAGCCCCAGCATTTT
CASNTYRDHQPQHF
>TRBJ1-3|TRBV2|NA|NA
TGTGCCAGAAAAGGTTCTGGAAACACCATATATTTT
CARKGSGNTIYF
>TRBJ1-4|TRBV11-3|once|TRBD1
TGTGCCAGCAGCTCACCCCCCCGGGGGAGGGGGCATCAAGTGGGTGAAAAACTGTTTTTT
CASSSPPRGRGHQVGEKLFF
>TRBJ2-1|TRBV5-4|NA|TRBD2
TGTGCCAGCAGCTTGGCGGGGGGGCTCAGAAATGAGCAGTTCTTC
CASSLAGGLRNEQFF
>TRBJ2-1|TRBV30|NA|NA
TGTGCCTGGAGTGTTTTAGGTTACAGAACCTTGAGCTCCTACAATGAGCAGTTCTTC
CAWSVLGYRTLSSYNEQFF
>TRBJ2-5|TRBV15|NA|NA
TGTGCCACCAGCAGAGTCCACCCGAGGCTAGCGAAAGAGACCCAGTACTTC
CATSRVHPRLAKETQYF
>TRBJ1-1|TRBV5-4|NA|NA
TGTGCCAGCAGCTTTGGGGGTGGGAACACTGAAGCTTTCTTT
CASSFGGGNTEAFF
>TRBJ1-1|TRBV11-2|NA|NA
TGTGCCAGCAGCTTCCGCTTTGGTAGGCGCGGGACTGAAGCTTTCTTT
CASSFRFGRRGTEAFF
>TRBJ2-1|TRBV11-3|NA|NA
TGTGCCAGCAGCACTGGACGTTACAATGAGCAGTTCTTC
CASSTGRYNEQFF
>TRBJ2-5|TRBV19|once|TRBD1
TGTGCCAGTAGTATAGAGGGCAGGGGGAGAGAGACCCAGTACTTC
CASSIEGRGRETQYF
>TRBJ2-7|TRBV4-2|NA|NA
TGTGCCAGCAGCCAAGACAGGGGAGGGTACGAGCAGTACTTC
CASSQDRGGYEQYF
>TRBJ2-5|TRBV5-1|NA|TRBD2
TGCGCCAGCAGCTTACTAGACGGGGGGGCGCGGGAGACCCAGTACTTC
CASSLLDGGARETQYF
>TRBJ2-7|TRBV5-1|NA|NA
TGCGCCAGCAGCTTGGGGTTACCCCCCTACGAGCAGTACTTC
CASSLGLPPYEQYF
>TRBJ2-7|TRBV7-6|NA|NA
TGTGCCAGCAGCTTAGCGTGGAGGGACGAGCAGTACTTC
CASSLAWRDEQYF
>TRBJ2-3|TRBV7-3|NA|NA
TGTGCCAGCAGCCTATCACATGGGGGGGCCACAGATACGCAGTATTTT
CASSLSHGGATDTQYF
>TRBJ1-3|TRBV7-2|NA|NA
TGTGCCAGCAGCTTAGATACCCGACAGGGAAACACCATATATTTT
CASSLDTRQGNTIYF
>TRBJ1-2|TRBV7-8|NA|TRBD1
TGTGCCAGCAGCCCAGGGGGAACTAACTATGGCTACACCTTC
CASSPGGTNYGYTF
>TRBJ1-2|TRBV19|NA|TRBD1
TGTGCCAGTAGTAAGGACAGGGTGTTTGGCTACACCTTC
CASSKDRVFGYTF
>TRBJ1-1|TRBV5-1|NA|TRBD1
TGCGCCAGCAGCTTCGGACAGGGGGGTTTAGAAGCTTTCTTT
CASSFGQGGLEAFF
>TRBJ1-1|TRBV5-8|NA|TRBD1
TGTGCCAGCAGCACCGGGACAGTTATGAACACTGAAGCTTTCTTT
CASSTGTVMNTEAFF
>TRBJ2-2|TRBV27|NA|NA
TGTGCCAGCGGAATATTGGGGGGACCGGTCGGGGAGCTGTTTTTT
CASGILGGPVGELFF
>TRBJ1-6|TRBV11-2|few|NA
TGTGCCAGCAGCGAGAATTCACCCCTCCACTTT
CASSENSPLHF
>TRBJ1-1|TRBV9|NA|TRBD1
TGTGCCAGCAGCGTTCAGACAGGGAGAGGGACTGAAGCTTTCTTT
CASSVQTGRGTEAFF
>TRBJ2-1|TRBV9|NA|NA
TGTGCCAGCAGCGTAGCTCTCGGGGTCTACAATGAGCAGTTCTTC
CASSVALGVYNEQFF
>TRBJ1-4|TRBV19|NA|TRBD1
TGTGCCAGTTGTACAGGGGATGGGGAAAAACTGTTTTTT
CASCTGDGEKLFF
>TRBJ1-5|TRBV7-9|few|TRBD1
TGTGCCAGCAGCCCCGGGACAGGTAATCAGCCCCAGCATTTT
CASSPGTGNQPQHF
>TRBJ2-2|TRBV4-1|once|TRBD1
TGCGCCAGCAGCCCGGGACCGTTGGACAGGAAGGTTAGCGGGGAGCTGTTTTTT
CASSPGPLDRKVSGELFF
>TRBJ2-7|TRBV6-6|NA|TRBD1
TGTGCCATCAGGCCGGCAGGGGGCAACCACGAGCAGTACTTC
CAIRPAGGNHEQYF
>TRBJ2-4|TRBV11-2|NA|TRBD1
TGTGCCAGCAGCTTCCTGACAGGGATACCCAAAAACATTCAGTACTTC
CASSFLTGIPKNIQYF
>TRBJ2-3|TRBV7-2|NA|NA
TGTGCCAGCAGCTTAAGGGGTCTTAGCACAGATACGCAGTATTTT
CASSLRGLSTDTQYF
>TRBJ2-7|TRBV5-1|NA|NA
TGCGCCAGCAGCTTCGGCGGGGCAAGCTACTACGAGCAGTACTTC
CASSFGGASYYEQYF
>TRBJ1-1|TRBV7-2|NA|TRBD1
TGTGCCAGCGGAGTAGGACAGGGAAGAGCGGCTTTCTTT
CASGVGQGRAAFF
>TRBJ2-5|TRBV9|NA|NA
TGTGCCAGCAGCAGCGGGACGGACTTACTAGGGGGAGAGACCCAGTACTTC
CASSSGTDLLGGETQYF
>TRBJ1-2|TRBV11-1|NA|TRBD1
TGTGCCAGCAGCTTGGGACAGGCCTATGGCTACACCTTC
CASSLGQAYGYTF
>TRBJ2-4|TRBV5-1|NA|NA
TGCGCCAGCAGCCCAGACGGAGCCAAAAACATTCAGTACTTC
CASSPDGAKNIQYF
>TRBJ1-5|TRBV10-3|NA|NA
TGTGCCATCAGTGAGTGGGGGTTTAGCAATCAGCCCCAGCATTTT
CAISEWGFSNQPQHF
>TRBJ1-1|TRBV28|NA|TRBD1
TGTGCCAGCAGTCACAGGGGGGAGAGCACTGAAGCTTTCTTT
CASSHRGESTEAFF
>TRBJ2-7|TRBV6-6|NA|TRBD1
TGTGCCAGCAGCCAAGGCCCCCTGACAGGGCAATACGAGCAGTACTTC
CASSQGPLTGQYEQYF
>TRBJ2-3|TRBV18|NA|TRBD2
TGTGCCAGCTCACTGACTAATAGCGGGGGACGGGATACGCAGTATTTT
CASSLTNSGGRDTQYF
>TRBJ1-1|TRBV5-1|NA|TRBD1
TGCGCCAGCAGCTGGGGACAGGGGGGCACTGAAGCTTTCTTT
CASSWGQGGTEAFF
>TRBJ2-7|TRBV19|NA|NA
TGTGCCAGTAGTAGTAGCTCTTATTCCTACGAGCAGTACTTC
CASSSSSYSYEQYF
>TRBJ1-1|TRBV4-1|few|NA
TGCGCCAGCAGCTCTAGGGAGGTCACTGAAGCTTTCTTT
CASSSREVTEAFF
>TRBJ2-5|TRBV7-2|NA|TRBD2
TGTGCCAGCAGCTTAGTCGGTACGGGGGGAGAGACCCAGTACTTC
CASSLVGTGGETQYF
>TRBJ2-3|TRBV6-4|NA|TRBD1
TGTGCCAGCAGCGTTACAGGACAGGGCTCAGATACGCAGTATTTT
CASSVTGQGSDTQYF
>TRBJ1-6|TRBV19|NA|NA
TGTGCCAGTAGTATTTTGGTGAGCTCCTATAATTCACCCCTCCACTTT
CASSILVSSYNSPLHF
>TRBJ1-6|TRBV19|NA|NA
TGTGCCAGTAGTATCTCGACACCTTATAATTCACCCCTCCACTTT
CASSISTPYNSPLHF
>TRBJ2-2|TRBV7-8|once|NA
TGTGCCAGCAGCTTAGGTTCCCCCGGGGAGCTGTTTTTT
CASSLGSPGELFF
>TRBJ2-3|TRBV5-1|NA|TRBD1
TGCGCCAGCGCTGGATCGGGACAGGGGTTCACAGATACGCAGTATTTT
CASAGSGQGFTDTQYF
>TRBJ2-5|TRBV6-5|once|TRBD1
TGTGCCAGCAGTTGGGACAGGAGGTACCAAGAGACCCAGTACTTC
CASSWDRRYQETQYF
>TRBJ1-5|TRBV9|NA|NA
TGTGCCAGCAGCCTAGGGGCGGGAGTCGGTCAGCCCCAGCATTTT
CASSLGAGVGQPQHF
>TRBJ1-6|TRBV6-6|few|TRBD1
TGTGCCAGCAGTCCCCGGGACAGGGGTTTTAATTCACCCCTCCACTTT
CASSPRDRGFNSPLHF
>TRBJ2-5|TRBV18|NA|NA
TGTGCCAGCTCACCACCGTCAGGGTCAGAGACCCAGTACTTC
CASSPPSGSETQYF
>TRBJ2-1|TRBV5-1|NA|TRBD2
TGCGCCAGCAGCTTTAGCGGGGGGATCAATGAGCAGTTCTTC
CASSFSGGINEQFF
>TRBJ2-3|TRBV11-3|NA|TRBD2
TGTGCCAGCAGCTTAGGGACTAGCGGCACAGATACGCAGTATTTT
CASSLGTSGTDTQYF
>TRBJ2-3|TRBV5-1|NA|TRBD2
TGCGCCAGCAGCTTGAGGGCTAGCGGGACAGATACGCAGTATTTT
CASSLRASGTDTQYF
>TRBJ2-6|TRBV19|NA|NA
TGTGCCAGGGGAAGGGCCTTCTCTGGGGCCAACGTCCTGACTTTC
CARGRAFSGANVLTF
>TRBJ2-1|TRBV7-9|few|NA
TGTGCCAGCACTACAGGGTCGTGGAATGAGCAGTTCTTC
CASTTGSWNEQFF
>TRBJ1-1|TRBV7-3|NA|NA
TGTGCCAGCAGCTTACAGGGGAACACTGAAGCTTTCTTT
CASSLQGNTEAFF
>TRBJ2-1|TRBV30|NA|TRBD2
TGTGCCTGGAGTAAAGGACTAGCGGGCTGGGAATGGGTTGAGCAGTTCTTC
CAWSKGLAGWEWVEQFF